This T cell receptor (beta chain) was captured in a study of identifying expanded T cells in peripheral blood. During the collection period, no donor immune events like infections were recorded. Using immunoSEQ multiplex PCR, the repertoire was profiled, and TCRdb retains in-frame clones only, with some absent. The sample records 84,000 or so clones, around 89% being singletons. The CDR3 is 15 amino acids. Trimming left V 1 base short and J 1 base short, with 10 bases between. From germline, CDR1 is SGHVS and CDR2 FQNEAQ. Study conclusions and caveats: Roughly two-week clone count variance significantly increased as total template count grew. Over approximately two and four weeks, about 15 and 19 clones changed, versus roughly 1.1 between replicates.

As concerns this clone: Antigen unknown.

The chain couples TRBV7-8 to TRBJ1-1, with D possibly being TRBD1 (6 bases). The TCR originated in a person aged 18-69 years in good health. The sequenced sample was blood. CDR3 residues: CASSLDRAGNTEAFF. For the CDR3, the DNA is TGTGCCAGCAGCTTAGACAGGGCCGGGAACACTGAAGCTTTCTTT.